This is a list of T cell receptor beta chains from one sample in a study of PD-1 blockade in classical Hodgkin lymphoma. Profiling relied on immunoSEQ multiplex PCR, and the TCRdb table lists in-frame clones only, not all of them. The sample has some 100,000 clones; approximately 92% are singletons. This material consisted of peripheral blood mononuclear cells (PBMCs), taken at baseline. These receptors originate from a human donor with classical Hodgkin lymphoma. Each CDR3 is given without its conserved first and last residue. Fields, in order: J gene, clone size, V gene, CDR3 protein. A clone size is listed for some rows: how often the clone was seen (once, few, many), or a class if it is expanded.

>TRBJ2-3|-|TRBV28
ASTGGAGTDTQY
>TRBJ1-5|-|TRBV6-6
ASSARQQPQH
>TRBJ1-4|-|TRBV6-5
ASSWGTTNEKLF
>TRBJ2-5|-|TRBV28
ASRTPGPRETQY
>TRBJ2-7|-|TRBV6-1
ASSHQTYEQY
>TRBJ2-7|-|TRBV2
ASRKGSSATYEQY
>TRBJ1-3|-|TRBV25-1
ASTQWGGGNTIY
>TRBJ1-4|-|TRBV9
ASSVGSGVEKLF
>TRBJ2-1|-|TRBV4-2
ASSQVGPGNEQF
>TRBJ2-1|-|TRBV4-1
ASSSMRTSGRKIEQF
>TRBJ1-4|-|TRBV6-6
ASTARLPNEKLF
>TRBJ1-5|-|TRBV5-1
ASSPIGGPYSNQPQH
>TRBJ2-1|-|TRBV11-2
ASSLKPSNEQF
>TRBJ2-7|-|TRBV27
ASSLSPLDSAYEQY
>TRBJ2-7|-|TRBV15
ATSRVTPLDRGYEQY
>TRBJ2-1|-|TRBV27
ASSTGTSGYNEQF
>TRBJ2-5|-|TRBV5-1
ASSLVGGRGETQY
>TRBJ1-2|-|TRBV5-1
ASSLVDTSYGYT
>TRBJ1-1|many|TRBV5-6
ASSFGTEAF
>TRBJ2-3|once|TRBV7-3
ASSPLMRNGADTQY
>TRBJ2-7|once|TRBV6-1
ASSAGGAPTGAYYEQY
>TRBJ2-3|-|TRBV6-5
ASTPGWGGTDTQY
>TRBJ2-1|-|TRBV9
ASSVEAVRSGEQF
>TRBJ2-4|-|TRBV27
ASSFIRERKNIQY
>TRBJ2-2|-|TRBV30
AWSDLAGGELF
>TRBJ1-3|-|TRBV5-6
ASSGDIAFSGNTIY
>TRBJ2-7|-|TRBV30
AWRKSRLAGGGYEQY
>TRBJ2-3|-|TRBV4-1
VSSQDGAGGGADTQY
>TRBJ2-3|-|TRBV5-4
ASRLAGGGDTQY
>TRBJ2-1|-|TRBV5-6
ASSLGGSRGSSYNEQF
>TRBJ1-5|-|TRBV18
ASSARGNQPQH
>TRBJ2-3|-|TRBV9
ASSPRGFTDTQY
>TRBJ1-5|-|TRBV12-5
ASGPEAGGNQPQH
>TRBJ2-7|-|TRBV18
ASSPQGDEQY
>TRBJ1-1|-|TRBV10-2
ASSFRFDILTEAF
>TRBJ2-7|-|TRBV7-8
ASSWQGQTYEQY
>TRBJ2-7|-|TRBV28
ASSQPGGWSGRYEQY
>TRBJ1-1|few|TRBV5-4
ASSSPQGRSEAF
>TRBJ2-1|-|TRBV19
ASSIFAGVGGNEQF
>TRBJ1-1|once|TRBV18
ASSPGWSGNTEAF
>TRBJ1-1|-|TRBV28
ASNSQEVRAEAEAF
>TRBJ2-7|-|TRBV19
ASSGAGAVAGAPYEQY
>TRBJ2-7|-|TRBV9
ASSVGDASSYEQY
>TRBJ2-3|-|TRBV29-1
SELDSSSFTDTQY
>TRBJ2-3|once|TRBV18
ASSPRTSGSPDTQY
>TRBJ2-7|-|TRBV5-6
ASSLVSAGAEQY
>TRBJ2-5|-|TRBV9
ASSEGSETQY
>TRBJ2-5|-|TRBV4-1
ASSHLPGETQY
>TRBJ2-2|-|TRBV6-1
ASSLAATNTGELF
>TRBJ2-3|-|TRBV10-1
ASSDGDRATDTQY
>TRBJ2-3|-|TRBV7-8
ASKSLAGGPTDTQY
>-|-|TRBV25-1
ASSEYRGTYEQY
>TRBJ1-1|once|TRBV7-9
ASILFQNTEAF
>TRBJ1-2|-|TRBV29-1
SVERSFGTGGGYT
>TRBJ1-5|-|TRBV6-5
ASSYSPPWGNQPQH
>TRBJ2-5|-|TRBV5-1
ASSLYGPGLAGQETQY
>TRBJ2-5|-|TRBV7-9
ASSLVVLRDRALQETQY
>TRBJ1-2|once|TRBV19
ASRAAGRNYGYT
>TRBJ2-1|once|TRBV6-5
AGSYSGRSSNEQF
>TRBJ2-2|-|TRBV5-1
ASRPSGGGTGELF